The clone carrying this T cell receptor (beta chain) was seen repeatedly, ten times or more. Its target is not known. These data originate in a study of T cells after yellow fever vaccination. The junction had 3 bases not matched to a gene; V was cut back by 3 bases and J by 3 bases. Germline V lookup: CDR1 SGHTA, CDR2 FQGNSA. The CDR3 loop spans 15 amino acids. One entry per CDR3 protein, called by TCRdb with MiXCR from the 5' RACE reads. Of over 300,000 distinct CDR3 sequences in the sample, roughly 4.3% were seen once. Study results and limitations: It was a small share of clonotypes that appeared in both CD4 and CD8 compartments. Subsequent booster samples again held most clones from primary vaccination (around 96% CD4, 88% CD8).

The specimen comprised PBMCs, sampled 5 days after the yellow fever booster vaccination. The genes are TRBV7-2 and TRBJ2-7; 12 bases are a match to TRBD2. This clonotype was obtained from a man aged 18 to 30 who received the YFV17D yellow fever vaccine. The CDR3 DNA reads TGTGCCAGCAGCTTCGGACTAGCGGGGAACTACGAGCAGTACGTC. Translated: CASSFGLAGNYEQYV.